This T cell receptor (beta chain) was obtained from a study of cytomegalovirus exposure and HLA in healthy donors. Study-level results: Apart from CMV serostatus, no immune exposure information was available. Certain indistinguishable V segments, among them TRBV6-2 and TRBV6-3, were excluded. More than 15,000 TCR beta sequences were associated with HLA alleles at 0.05 false discovery rate in a later analysis.

Healthy bone marrow donors formed the donor group. V lost 0 bases to trimming and J lost 0 bases, with 6 bases between them. CDR3 length equals 14 residues. Germline V gives CDR1 MNHEY, CDR2 SMNVEV (reference sequence). This clone was counted between two and nine times. Antigen specificity is unknown. The PCR ran on 60 Vbeta and 13 Jbeta primers. TCRdb's table, derived via immunoSEQ multiplex PCR, lists solely in-frame clones and lacks some. Of tens of thousands of clones listed, roughly 9.1% are singletons. The receptor was isolated from a man aged 55-75 years in good health and CMV-seropositive. The V and J genes are TRBV27 and TRBJ2-7; D perhaps matches TRBD2 (5 bases). The sequenced sample was PBMCs. The CDR3 spells CASSLSGISYEQYF. The CDR3 region has the DNA TGTGCCAGCAGTTTATCCGGGATCTCCTACGAGCAGTACTTC.